This TCR beta chain comes out of a study of vaccination and CD4 T cells after COVID-19. Concerning this clonotype itself: Its specificity is unknown.

The CDR3 has 18 residues. CDR1 LNHDA and CDR2 SQIVND come from the germline V gene (reference sequence). Trimming shortened V by 3 bases and J by 0 bases, and 18 bases separated the two germline ends. Time point: late sampling 161 to 241 days after vaccination in three convalescent patients. Documented treatment: roughly 11-day PBMC culture with coronavirus spike peptide pools or control peptides (ViraFEST assay). Cultured CD4+ T-cell DNA underwent Oncomine TCR Beta short-read sequencing. MiXCR, run by TCRdb on the PCR reads, gives a single entry per CDR3 protein. Here the sample spans roughly 26,000 distinct CDR3 sequences, roughly a third being singletons.

The source of this sequence is a human donor who had recovered from COVID-19. The specimen comprised CD4+ T cells from blood, cultured in vitro, sampled about 7 months after SARS-CoV-2 vaccination. The V gene is TRBV19, the J gene TRBJ1-5; D is possibly TRBD1 (5 bases). CDR3 residues: CASSIHRYRDYSNQPQHF. The DNA for the CDR3 is TGTGCCAGTAGTATTCATCGTTATCGGGACTATAGCAATCAGCCCCAGCATTTT.